Presented here are 21 T cell receptor beta chains from one specimen sequenced in a study of Ad26.COV2.S vaccination and SARS-CoV-2 variants. Profiling relied on immunoSEQ multiplex PCR, and the TCRdb table lists in-frame clones only, not all of them. There are 350,000 to 500,000 clones in the sample; roughly 90% occur only once, and 3.6% lies in the top ten. Treatment specified: around 19 received Ad26.COV2.S at low or high dose, single or two shots; 5 received placebo; per-sample allocation not given. Repertoires come from day 63 after the first vaccine or placebo injection. Sequencing was performed on peripheral blood, taken in a trial of Ad26.COV2.S vaccine versus placebo. Source of these receptors: a person between 18 and 65 years old who received the Ad26.COV2.S COVID-19 vaccine or a placebo.

For the CDR3, the DNA is TGTGCCAGCAGCCAAAGGGTCCCACCGGGCAATGAGCAGTTCTTC. It is translated as CASSQRVPPGNEQFF. This sequence joins TRBV7-6 and TRBJ2-1; D gene unclear. The CDR3 consists of 15 residues. The germline gives CDR1 SGHVS, CDR2 FNYEAQ. Trimming cost V 5 bases and J 6 bases, with 17 bases left between them. Variable domain in full (rest from reference TRBV7-6 and TRBJ2-1): GAGVSQSPRYKVTKRGQDVALRCDPISGHVSLYWYRQALGQGPEFLTYFNYEAQQDKSGLPNDRFSAERPEGSISTLTIQRTEQRDSAMYRCASSQRVPPGNEQFFGPGTRLTVL.

The rearrangement joins TRBV12-3 or TRBV12-4 to TRBJ1-2; D ambiguous. The CDR3 has 13 amino acids. V was trimmed by 1 base and J by 7 bases, leaving 10 bases between them. Here the CDR3 DNA reads TGTGCCAGCAGTTTAGGCAGAACGTCTGGCTACACCTTC. It translates to CASSLGRTSGYTF.

The chain joins TRBV3-1 (or the pseudogene TRBV3-2) to TRBJ2-2; possibly TRBD1 for D (5 bases). The CDR3 contains 19 residues. The V and J ends lost 3 bases and 0 bases respectively, with 20 bases between them. From germline, CDR1 is LGHDT and CDR2 YNNKEL (reference sequence). CDR3: CASSQERGWAATNTGELFF. In DNA, the CDR3 is TGTGCCAGCAGCCAGGAAAGGGGTTGGGCGGCAACGAACACCGGGGAGCTGTTTTTT.

The chain joins TRBV28 to TRBJ2-7; unclear D gene. Trimming removed 4 bases from V and 0 bases from J, with 7 bases in between. Germline V gene lookup returns CDR1 MDHEN and CDR2 SYDVKM. This CDR3 has 13 amino acids. The CDR3 nucleotides read TGTGCCAGCAGTTCCCGCCCCTCCTACGAGCAGTACTTC. Amino acid sequence: CASSSRPSYEQYF.

V usage is TRBV3-1 (or the pseudogene TRBV3-2) and J usage is TRBJ2-5; 10 nucleotides match TRBD2. Germline CDR1 is LGHDT and CDR2 is YNNKEL (reference sequence). J gave up 2 bases and V 4 bases, and 4 bases lay outside the gene matches. This CDR3 spans 15 amino acids. For the CDR3, the DNA is TGTGCCAGCAGCCCACGGACTAGCGGACAAGAGACCCAGTACTTC. Protein: CASSPRTSGQETQYF.

The rearrangement uses TRBV11-2 and TRBJ1-1; D not resolved. Germline CDR1 is SGHAT and CDR2 is FQNNGV. The V gene lost 6 bases and the J gene lost 4 bases, with 15 bases spanning the gap. The CDR3 sequence is 14 residues long. The CDR3 nucleotides are TGTGCCAGCAGTCCCGGACGGTCGGGCACTGAAGCTTTCTTT. Translating gives CASSPGRSGTEAFF.

The gene calls are TRBV11-2 and TRBJ1-1; D unresolved. Looked up from germline, CDR1 is SGHAT and CDR2 is FQNNGV. The CDR3 contains 13 residues. V lost 5 bases to trimming and J lost 5 bases, with 12 bases between them. In DNA, the CDR3 is TGTGCCAGCAGCCTTTCGTCGGGAACTGAAGCTTTCTTT. This encodes CASSLSSGTEAFF.

The CDR3 sequence is CAISGTISYEQYF. The CDR3 DNA reads as TGTGCCATCAGTGGGACCATTTCCTACGAGCAGTACTTC. The chain couples TRBV10-3 to TRBJ2-7; no reliable D call. This CDR3 spans 13 amino acids. The V end lost 4 bases, the J end lost 1 base, and 8 bases lay between the germline ends. CDR1 and CDR2 (germline): ENHRY, SYGVKD.

The chain uses TRBV11-2 and TRBJ2-1; D gene uncertain. Germline CDR1 SGHAT, CDR2 FQNNGV. The V end was cut by 4 bases, the J end by 9 bases, with 7 bases between. CDR3 length equals 11 residues. The CDR3 DNA reads as TGTGCCAGCAGCTCCCTAGGTGAGCAGTTCTTC. Its translation is CASSSLGEQFF.

The chain uses TRBV7-3 and TRBJ2-3; 7 nucleotides line up with TRBD2. V lost 5 bases, J lost 3 bases, and 14 bases stayed unmatched. Germline CDR1 SGHTA, CDR2 FQGTGA. The CDR3 sequence is 17 residues long. The CDR3 nucleotides read TGTGCCAGCAGCCCAGCCGATGGGCCAGCGGGAACAGATACGCAGTATTTT. Protein sequence: CASSPADGPAGTDTQYF.

A remark on this clone: This sample includes further DNA sequences coding for the same CDR3. The chain employs TRBV5-4 and TRBJ2-7; D perhaps matches TRBD1 (5 bases). The CDR3 spans 14 residues. Per the germline V gene, CDR1 is SGHNT and CDR2 is YYREEE (reference sequence). The germline V and J ends were trimmed by 0 bases and 1 base, with 8 bases remaining between them. The CDR3 DNA follows: TGTGCCAGCAGCTTGGGGGCAGGGTCCTACGAGCAGTACTTC. Amino acids: CASSLGAGSYEQYF.

This clone was found a few times. The chain links TRBV2 to TRBJ1-4; 7 bases line up with TRBD1. CDR3 length: 15 amino acids. The germline gives CDR1 SNHLY, CDR2 FYNNEI. Unmatched junction bases numbered 9, after V lost 7 bases and J lost 4 bases. CDR3 residues: CASILGTVGNEKLFF. The CDR3 DNA follows: TGTGCCAGCATTCTTGGGACAGTTGGTAATGAAAAACTGTTTTTT.

The chain combines TRBV21-1 with TRBJ2-1; no DNA check was done on the table's D call, TRBD2. TRBV21-1 is shown as a pseudogene. The CDR3 length is 16 residues. The CDR3 loop reads CASSNRGVSSYNEQFF. The CDR3 DNA sequence: TGTGCCAGCAGCAACCGGGGTGTGAGCTCCTACAATGAGCAGTTCTTC.

V is TRBV19 and J is TRBJ2-1; 9 positions match TRBD2. CDR3 size: 14 residues. Looked up from germline, CDR1 is LNHDA and CDR2 is SQIVND (reference sequence). J lost 9 bases, V lost 7 bases, and 10 bases had no gene match. DNA of the CDR3: TGTGCCAGTAATCCCCAGCGGGGGGTCCGTGAGCAGTTCTTC. It translates to CASNPQRGVREQFF.

The V call is TRBV4-1, the J call TRBJ2-7; D is possibly TRBD1 (6 bases). The V and J ends lost 5 bases and 5 bases respectively, with 16 bases between them. The CDR3 spans 14 residues. Germline V gene lookup returns CDR1 MGHRA and CDR2 YSYEKL. The CDR3 bases are TGCGCCAGCAGCAAACAGGGTCCCCCGAACGAGCAGTACTTC. Residues: CASSKQGPPNEQYF.

This chain uses TRBV7-2 with TRBJ2-3, with 11 bases fitting TRBD2. The length of the CDR3 is 16 residues. Germline V gene lookup returns CDR1 SGHTA and CDR2 FQGNSA. After removal of 5 bases from V and 5 bases from J, the junction contained 9 bases not matched to a gene. CDR3 protein: CASSEAVAGGRDTQYF. DNA for the CDR3: TGTGCCAGCAGCGAAGCCGTAGCGGGGGGGCGAGATACGCAGTATTTT.

Note on this clone: This CDR3 is also generated by other DNA sequences in the sample. This sequence joins TRBV7-2 and TRBJ1-4; unclear D gene. Trimming shortened V by 0 bases and J by 5 bases, and 7 bases separated the two germline ends. CDR1 is SGHTA, CDR2 FQGNSA, per germline. The CDR3 loop spans 14 amino acids. The CDR3 region is CASSLAGPNEKLFF. Here the CDR3 DNA reads TGTGCCAGCAGCTTAGCTGGACCGAATGAAAAACTGTTTTTT. Combining the CDR3 with reference TRBV7-2 and TRBJ1-4 gives the whole variable domain GAGVSQSPSNKVTEKGKDVELRCDPISGHTALYWYRQSLGQGLEFLIYFQGNSAPDKSGLPSDRFSAERTGGSVSTLTIQRTQQEDSAVYLCASSLAGPNEKLFFGSGTQLSVL.

The sample holds one count of this clone. J is TRBJ2-7 and V is TRBV6-1, with a possible D match to TRBD1 (5 bases). Deletions cut 3 bases from V and 3 bases from J, with 9 bases between. The germline V gene encodes CDR1 MNHNS and CDR2 SASEGT. This CDR3 has 13 amino acids. The CDR3 nucleotides read TGTGCCAGCAGTGATTTCAGGGACTACGAGCAGTACTTC. This gives the protein CASSDFRDYEQYF.

The chain uses TRBV19 and TRBJ2-3, with D unresolved. Germline CDR1 LNHDA, CDR2 SQIVND (reference sequence). The V and J ends lost 3 bases and 0 bases respectively, with 10 bases between them. This CDR3 has 15 amino acids. The CDR3 loop reads CASSMVAISTDTQYF. CDR3 nucleotide sequence: TGTGCCAGTAGTATGGTGGCGATAAGCACAGATACGCAGTATTTT.

This clone was counted between two and nine times. The V and J genes are TRBV27 and TRBJ2-2, with D unresolved. Per the germline V gene, CDR1 is MNHEY and CDR2 is SMNVEV (reference sequence). The CDR3 totals 12 residues. V shed 5 bases and J shed 0 bases, with 1 base lying between them. The CDR3 DNA reads TGTGCCAGCAGTCCGAACACCGGGGAGCTGTTTTTT. The encoded protein is CASSPNTGELFF.

This clone was detected once. The chain combines TRBV12-3 or TRBV12-4 with TRBJ2-7; TRBD2 agrees at 8 bases. Trimming cost V 6 bases and J 4 bases; bases outside gene matches: 5. The CDR3 runs 13 residues. In nucleotides, the CDR3 is TGTGCCAGCAGCCCACGGGGGGGTTACGAGCAGTACTTC. This sequence encodes CASSPRGGYEQYF.